Listed below are T cell receptor beta chains from one sample, sequenced in a study of tumor-infiltrating lymphocytes in primary liver carcinoma. TCRdb reprocessed the multiplex PCR reads via MiXCR and lists one record per CDR3 protein. The repertoire consists of some 180,000 distinct CDR3 sequences, with around 60% occurring once and the leading ten covering approximately 67%. The sequencing sample was made of peripheral blood. These receptors were obtained from a man in his forties with primary liver carcinoma and hepatitis B virus infection. Both conserved end residues are part of each CDR3. D genes are given only for firm matches. Rows may omit the clone size; those that give it use once, few, many or a size class.

>few|.|TRBV30|TRBJ2-7
CAWNRGFHSYEQYF
TGTGCCTGGAACCGGGGGTTCCACTCCTACGAGCAGTACTTC
>.|.|TRBV11-2|TRBJ2-1
CASSLVLNREHFF
TGTGCCAGTAGCTTAGTCCTGAACAGGGAGCATTTCTTC
>.|.|TRBV5-1|TRBJ2-1
CASSLEGGRGYNEQFF
TGCGCCAGCAGCTTGGAAGGTGGGAGGGGGTACAATGAGCAGTTCTTC
>.|.|TRBV13|TRBJ2-2
CVSRVTGELFF
TGTGTCAGCCGTGTGACCGGGGAGCTGTTTTTT
>.|.|TRBV6-2/TRBV6-3|TRBJ2-6
CASSRTGAGANVLTF
TGTGCCAGCAGTCGCACGGGGGCTGGGGCCAACGTCCTGACTTTC
>.|.|TRBV28|TRBJ1-1
CTSSFGYGDTEAFF
TGTACCAGCAGTTTTGGGTACGGGGACACTGAAGCTTTCTTT
>once|.|TRBV4-1|TRBJ2-5
CASSQAAVHRETQYF
TGCGCCAGCAGCCAAGCGGCAGTCCATAGAGAGACCCAGTACTTC
>many|.|TRBV11-2|TRBJ2-6
CASSLGRANVLTF
TGTGCCAGCAGCTTAGGGAGGGCCAACGTCCTGACTTTC
>once|.|TRBV6-5|TRBJ2-6
CASSYFNSGANVLTF
TGTGCCAGCAGTTACTTCAACTCTGGGGCCAACGTCCTGACTTTC
>.|TRBD1|TRBV4-1|TRBJ2-2
CASSQKQGADSLWELFF
TGCGCCAGCAGCCAAAAACAGGGGGCAGATTCTCTCTGGGAGCTGTTTTTT
>few|.|TRBV12-3/TRBV12-4|TRBJ1-4
CASSPNSGEKLFF
TGTGCCAGCAGTCCAAACTCGGGGGAAAAACTGTTTTTT
>.|TRBD1|TRBV29-1|TRBJ1-1
CSVGQDRGTEAFF
TGTAGCGTTGGACAAGACAGGGGAACTGAAGCTTTCTTT
>.|TRBD2|TRBV13|TRBJ2-7
CASSPRGGQYEQYF
TGTGCCAGCAGCCCTCGGGGGGGGCAGTACGAGCAGTACTTC
>.|.|TRBV4-1|TRBJ2-5
CASSQDSQVKTQYF
TGCGCCAGCAGCCAAGATTCCCAGGTGAAGACCCAGTACTTC
>once|TRBD1|TRBV29-1|TRBJ2-2
CSARAGGAKVVTGELFF
TGCAGCGCTAGGGCAGGGGGCGCAAAAGTGGTCACTGGGGAACTGTTTTTT
>many|TRBD2|TRBV11-2|TRBJ2-1
CASSLKILAGGSNEQFF
TGTGCCAGCAGCTTAAAAATACTAGCGGGAGGGTCCAATGAGCAGTTCTTC
>.|.|TRBV5-1|TRBJ2-7
CASSLVLGGGEQYF
TGCGCCAGCAGCTTGGTTCTGGGTGGCGGCGAGCAGTACTTC
>.|.|TRBV13|TRBJ2-3
CASNLEGEEDTQYF
TGTGCCAGCAACTTAGAAGGGGAGGAAGATACGCAGTATTTT
>.|.|TRBV2|TRBJ1-4
CASSEVRGNEKLFF
TGTGCCAGCAGTGAGGTCAGGGGAAATGAAAAACTGTTTTTT
>.|.|TRBV14|TRBJ2-5
CASSQTAETQYF
TGTGCCAGCAGCCAAACCGCGGAGACCCAGTACTTC
>.|TRBD1|TRBV12-3/TRBV12-4|TRBJ1-2
CVSKTGQDYGYTF
TGTGTCAGCAAAACTGGACAGGACTATGGCTACACCTTC
>.|.|TRBV6-2/TRBV6-3|TRBJ2-5
CASSSPLRLLTLGQETQYF
TGTGCCAGCAGCTCACCCCTACGACTCCTTACGCTAGGGCAAGAGACCCAGTACTTC
>.|.|TRBV10-2|TRBJ2-5
CASSESAGLGQETQYF
TGCGCCAGCAGTGAGTCGGCAGGCCTGGGACAAGAGACCCAGTACTTC
>.|TRBD2|TRBV10-3|TRBJ2-3
CAIRGTGNSGSDTDTQYF
TGTGCCATCAGAGGCACCGGGAATAGCGGGAGTGACACAGATACGCAGTATTTT
>many|.|TRBV11-2|TRBJ2-4
CASSAGTPFQYF
TGTGCCAGCAGCGCGGGGACACCTTTTCAGTACTTC
>.|.|TRBV5-5|TRBJ2-2
CASTTLGGGGTGELFF
TGTGCCAGCACCACCCTTGGGGGCGGAGGCACCGGGGAGCTGTTTTTT
>.|.|TRBV4-1|TRBJ1-1
CASTFSGGTEAFF
TGCGCCAGTACTTTTAGCGGGGGAACTGAAGCTTTCTTT
>.|TRBD1|TRBV12-3/TRBV12-4|TRBJ2-1
CASSSPGQGNNEQFF
TGTGCCAGCAGTTCACCGGGACAGGGTAACAATGAGCAGTTCTTC
>.|.|TRBV24-1|TRBJ2-1
CATSDPGRGGNEQFF
TGTGCCACCAGTGACCCCGGACGGGGCGGCAATGAGCAGTTCTTC
>.|TRBD1|TRBV30|TRBJ2-7
CAWSPGTGNEQYF
TGTGCCTGGAGTCCCGGGACAGGGAACGAGCAGTACTTC
>.|.|TRBV2|TRBJ2-3
CASSEGGDGTQYF
TGTGCCAGCAGTGAAGGGGGTGATGGTACGCAGTATTTT
>.|.|TRBV6-5|TRBJ1-6
CASIYSGRSYSPLHF
TGTGCCAGCATTTACTCAGGGAGGAGTTATTCACCCCTCCACTTT
>.|TRBD2|TRBV20-1|TRBJ2-1
CSATETSLFF
TGCAGTGCTACGGAGACTAGCCTGTTCTTC
>.|.|TRBV30|TRBJ1-5
CAWSVWVNQPQHF
TGTGCCTGGAGTGTATGGGTCAATCAGCCCCAGCATTTT
>few|TRBD1|TRBV10-3|TRBJ2-2
CATPTGTGDTGELFF
TGTGCCACCCCAACCGGGACAGGGGACACCGGGGAGCTGTTTTTT
>.|.|TRBV29-1|TRBJ2-5
CISAQETQYF
TGCATCTCGGCTCAAGAGACCCAGTACTTC
>.|.|TRBV14|TRBJ2-5
CASSRRLQETQYF
TGTGCCAGCAGCAGGAGACTACAAGAGACCCAGTACTTC